A single sample is the source of the 30 T cell receptor beta chains below, sequenced in a study of blood T cell repertoires in COVID-19. Assay used: immunoSEQ multiplex PCR; TCRdb lists only in-frame clones, some missing. The table lists about 180,000 clones, approximately 83% of them singletons. Specimen: peripheral blood. The receptors were sampled from a human donor in a cohort sampled during active COVID-19.

The chain uses TRBV23-1 and TRBJ2-7, with D perhaps TRBD2 (6 bases). TRBV23-1 is placed among ORFs of uncertain function. Trimming took off 4 bases at V and 4 bases at J, with 26 bases between the two ends. The CDR3 loop spans 18 amino acids. In DNA, the CDR3 is TGCGCCAGCAGTCCCCACGGAGGGTCCCCCGGAGCCCCGTACGAGCAGTACTTC. Its protein is CASSPHGGSPGAPYEQYF.

This chain links TRBV7-9 with TRBJ2-1; TRBD2 aligns across 12 bases. V dropped 5 bases and J dropped 6; count of bases not matched to a gene: 8. The CDR3 consists of 16 residues. Germline CDR1 is SEHNR and CDR2 is FQNEAQ (reference sequence). The CDR3 spells CASSMTSGSRSNEQFF. CDR3 nucleotides: TGTGCCAGCAGCATGACTAGCGGGAGTCGTTCCAATGAGCAGTTCTTC.

The chain combines TRBV27 with TRBJ1-2; perhaps TRBD1 as D (5 bases). Germline V gene lookup returns CDR1 MNHEY and CDR2 SMNVEV (reference sequence). V shed 4 bases and J shed 4 bases, with 13 bases lying between them. CDR3 length: 14 amino acids. The CDR3 region is CASSSGLGFYGYTF. For the CDR3, the DNA is TGTGCCAGCAGTTCGGGACTCGGTTTCTATGGCTACACCTTC.

This chain links TRBV18 with TRBJ1-4; D remains ambiguous. The ends were cut back, 2 bases at V and 8 bases at J, with 12 bases in the middle. Germline lookup yields CDR1 KGHSH and CDR2 LQKENI. The CDR3 consists of 14 residues. The CDR3 protein is CASSPIPVLEKLFF. The CDR3, as DNA: TGTGCCAGCTCACCAATCCCAGTTTTGGAAAAACTGTTTTTT. The entire variable domain, with the rest obtained from reference TRBV18 and TRBJ1-4, is as follows: NAGVMQNPRHLVRRRGQEARLRCSPMKGHSHVYWYRQLPEEGLKFMVYLQKENIIDESGMPKERFSAEFPKEGPSILRIQQVVRGDSAAYFCASSPIPVLEKLFFGSGTQLSVL.

The chain recombines TRBV7-9 with TRBJ1-2; D perhaps matches TRBD1 (6 bases). Trimming stripped 5 bases from V and 7 bases from J, with 14 bases between. Germline V CDR1 and CDR2: SEHNR, FQNEAQ (reference sequence). The CDR3 loop spans 13 amino acids. The CDR3 here is CASSLDRNSGYTF. In DNA, the CDR3 is TGTGCCAGCAGCCTCGACAGGAATAGTGGCTACACCTTC.

This clone was counted a single time. The V call is TRBV29-1, the J call TRBJ2-3; TRBD2 agrees at 11 bases. Losses at the gene ends were 3 bases for V and 6 bases for J; bases not matched to a gene: 14. This CDR3 is 17 amino acids long. CDR1 is SQVTM and CDR2 is ANQGSEA in the germline V gene. CDR3 residues: CSVDLAGGLFLLDTQYF. CDR3 nucleotides: TGCAGCGTTGACTTAGCGGGAGGGCTTTTCCTTTTGGATACGCAGTATTTT.

This clone was observed once. This chain joins TRBV18 and TRBJ2-5; 7 nucleotides align to TRBD1. CDR1 and CDR2 (germline): KGHSH, LQKENI. CDR3 length: 14 amino acids. Trimming at V came to 0 bases and at J to 3 bases, leaving 1 base not matched to a gene. The CDR3 spells CASSPPGTEETQYF. CDR3 bases: TGTGCCAGCTCACCACCCGGGACAGAAGAGACCCAGTACTTC.

This chain connects TRBV2 to TRBJ2-7, with 9 bases lining up with TRBD1. With 7 bases clipped from V and 2 bases from J, the junction kept 6 bases outside the gene matches. The CDR3 spans 14 residues. Per germline, CDR1 SNHLY and CDR2 FYNNEI. The CDR3 DNA follows: TGTGCCAGCAATCCGGGGACAGGGACCTACGAGCAGTACTTC. As protein: CASNPGTGTYEQYF.

This clone was counted only a few times. The rearrangement joins TRBV5-1 to TRBJ2-7; the D gene is possibly TRBD2 (5 bases). V was clipped by 0 bases and J by 3 bases, with 10 bases between them. The CDR3 sequence is 14 residues long. Germline V gene data show CDR1 as SGHRS and CDR2 as YFSETQ. CDR3 bases: TGCGCCAGCAGCTTGGAGCGACTACGCTACGAGCAGTACTTC. Its translation: CASSLERLRYEQYF.

CDR3 loop: CASSQSNGAANYGYTF. The CDR3 DNA is TGCGCCAGCAGTCAATCGAATGGGGCAGCCAACTATGGCTACACCTTC. The chain is built from TRBV23-1 and TRBJ1-2; TRBD1 is a possible D gene (5 bases). TRBV23-1 carries the ORF label, with uncertain function. V was cut by 0 bases and J by 2 bases, with 13 bases left in between. CDR3 size: 16 residues.

This chain uses TRBV10-3 with TRBJ1-1; a possible D gene is TRBD1 (6 bases). The germline gives CDR1 ENHRY, CDR2 SYGVKD. This CDR3 region has 14 residues. Trimming cost V 10 bases and J 2 bases, with 17 bases left between them. Here the CDR3 reads CATYMGHSNTEAFF. The CDR3 DNA sequence: TGTGCCACGTACATGGGACACTCAAACACTGAAGCTTTCTTT.

This chain uses TRBV5-8 with TRBJ1-6; no definite D call. The CDR3 is made up of 18 amino acids. Deletions cut 4 bases from V and 0 bases from J, with 17 bases between. Germline assignment: CDR1 SGHTS and CDR2 YDEGEE. Written as DNA, the CDR3 is TGTGCCAGCAGCCCTGAAAGCTCCTCGAGCTCCTATAATTCACCCCTCCACTTT. It yields the protein CASSPESSSSSYNSPLHF.

For the CDR3, the DNA is TGCGCCAGCAGCTTGGCCAGGCAGCCTAACGAGCAGTACTTC. Translation: CASSLARQPNEQYF. The rearrangement links TRBV5-1 to TRBJ2-7; D remains unclear. The CDR3 spans 14 residues. Germline assignment: CDR1 SGHRS and CDR2 YFSETQ. V was pared by 0 bases and J by 5 bases, with 12 bases between.

Only one count was recorded for this clone. The gene calls are TRBV4-1 and TRBJ1-1; D is uncertain. Germline V gene lookup returns CDR1 MGHRA and CDR2 YSYEKL. There are 13 residues in the CDR3. Trimming removed 0 bases at V and 7 bases at J, with 9 bases between. CDR3 sequence reads: CASSQEGGNEAFF. In DNA form, the CDR3 reads TGCGCCAGCAGCCAAGAGGGAGGGAATGAAGCTTTCTTT.

The rearrangement links TRBV5-8 to TRBJ2-7, with 7 bases that match TRBD1. There are 15 residues in the CDR3. Germline V gene lookup returns CDR1 SGHTS and CDR2 YDEGEE. V gave up 4 bases and J gave up 6 bases; unmatched junction bases: 13. CDR3 loop: CASSGGQRFRSEQYF. The CDR3, as DNA: TGTGCCAGCAGCGGGGGACAGAGGTTTCGCTCCGAGCAGTACTTC.

This rearrangement joins TRBV7-3 to TRBJ2-4, with D maybe TRBD2 (6 bases). Germline CDR1 and CDR2: SGHTA and FQGTGA. V lost 0 bases and J lost 7, with 13 bases in between. The CDR3 is 15 residues long. The CDR3 DNA sequence: TGTGCCAGCAGCTTAACAGGGACTCGATCGAACATTCAGTACTTC. This encodes CASSLTGTRSNIQYF.

The V gene is TRBV27, the J gene TRBJ2-2; maybe TRBD2 (6 bases). CDR1 is MNHEY and CDR2 is SMNVEV in the germline V gene (reference sequence). The CDR3 is 14 amino acids. Trimming cost V 4 bases and J 4 bases, with 10 bases left between them. Here the CDR3 reads CASSWDSTTGELFF. The CDR3 DNA sequence: TGTGCCAGCAGTTGGGACTCCACCACCGGGGAGCTGTTTTTT.

A remark on this clone: The sample contains more than one DNA sequence encoding this CDR3. CDR3 DNA sequence: TGCGCCAGCAGCCAAGAGGGGACAGGGTCCTCCTACGAGCAGTACTTC. Translation gives CASSQEGTGSSYEQYF. The chain joins TRBV4-1 to TRBJ2-7; TRBD1 matches 9 bases. Germline V CDR1 and CDR2: MGHRA, YSYEKL. The CDR3 is 16 residues long. After removal of 0 bases from V and 0 bases from J, the junction contained 3 bases not matched to a gene.

Only a few counts were recorded for this clone. The CDR3 is CASSQGRGLSYEQYF. In DNA form, the CDR3 reads TGTGCCAGCAGTCAAGGCAGGGGCTTATCCTACGAGCAGTACTTC. V is TRBV7-9 and J is TRBJ2-7; D perhaps matches TRBD1 (6 bases). Germline V gene lookup returns CDR1 SEHNR and CDR2 FQNEAQ (reference sequence). The CDR3 extends over 15 amino acids. V lost 6 bases and J lost 1, with 16 bases in between.

The genes are TRBV19 and TRBJ1-2; 7 bases are shared with TRBD1. The CDR3 length is 15 residues. The V and J ends lost 9 bases and 1 base, in that order; junction bases with no gene match: 11. The germline V gene encodes CDR1 LNHDA and CDR2 SQIVND (reference sequence). The CDR3 sequence is CASQITGTVNYGYTF. The CDR3 nucleotides are TGTGCCAGCCAGATCACCGGGACAGTTAACTATGGCTACACCTTC.

This chain links TRBV10-2 with TRBJ1-6; 9 bases are shared with TRBD1. This CDR3 has 16 residues. V lost 5 bases and J lost 3; bases outside the gene matches: 5. Germline-derived CDR1 and CDR2 are WSHSY and SAAADI. The DNA of the CDR3 is TGCGCCAGCAGTCCCGGGACAGGGTTCTATAATTCACCCCTCCACTTT. Translated, it gives CASSPGTGFYNSPLHF.

The V and J genes are TRBV6-6 and TRBJ2-2; D is possibly TRBD1 (8 bases). Trimming removed 2 bases from V and 5 bases from J, with 12 bases in between. The length of the CDR3 is 15 residues. Germline lookup yields CDR1 MNHNY and CDR2 SVGAGI (reference sequence). The CDR3 loop is CASSYDRGGTGELFF. DNA for the CDR3: TGTGCCAGCAGTTACGACAGGGGAGGGACCGGGGAGCTGTTTTTT.

V and J are TRBV24-1 and TRBJ2-1, with 7 nucleotides matching TRBD2. The CDR3 runs to 14 residues. The germline gives CDR1 KGHDR, CDR2 SFDVKD. V dropped 4 bases and J dropped 5; count of bases not matched to a gene: 4. The CDR3 protein is CATSDRTRNNEQFF. The CDR3 bases are TGTGCCACCAGTGACCGGACTAGAAACAATGAGCAGTTCTTC.

This rearrangement joins TRBV6-2 or TRBV6-3 to TRBJ2-7, with D tentatively TRBD1 (5 bases). The CDR3 consists of 14 residues. Germline V CDR1 and CDR2: MNHEY, SVGEGT. Trimming took 4 bases from V and 7 from J, leaving 17 bases between them. Here the CDR3 DNA reads TGTGCCAGCAGTTTTGGGGCCACTCTGTGGGAGCAGTACTTC. Translation gives CASSFGATLWEQYF.

This chain links TRBV27 with TRBJ2-1; 7 bases are a match to TRBD2. This CDR3 is 18 amino acids long. Per germline, CDR1 MNHEY and CDR2 SMNVEV (reference sequence). The trim removed 0 bases at V and 2 bases at J, leaving 10 bases unmatched. The CDR3 reads CASSLSAQRGRTYNEQFF. CDR3 nucleotides: TGTGCCAGCAGTTTATCCGCTCAGCGGGGTCGCACCTACAATGAGCAGTTCTTC.

The V gene is TRBV9, the J gene TRBJ2-1; TRBD1 matches at 8 bases. The V segment lost 0 bases and the J segment 4 bases; nucleotides outside the gene matches: 6. Germline V gene lookup returns CDR1 SGDLS and CDR2 YYNGEE. The CDR3 runs to 16 residues. The chain's CDR3 is CASSVDYRGMYNEQFF. The CDR3 DNA is TGTGCCAGCAGCGTAGACTACAGGGGGATGTACAATGAGCAGTTCTTC.

This sequence joins TRBV7-9 and TRBJ2-2; 15 bases map to TRBD2. The trim removed 4 bases at V and 4 bases at J, leaving 4 bases unmatched. The CDR3 covers 17 residues. Germline values: CDR1 SEHNR, CDR2 FQNEAQ (reference sequence). For the CDR3, the DNA is TGTGCCAGCAGCTCGGGACTAGCGGGAGGAGGCACCGGGGAGCTGTTTTTT. Translated: CASSSGLAGGGTGELFF.

This clone was found a few times. This chain joins TRBV9 and TRBJ1-2; D is unclear. Trimming removed 3 bases from V and 6 bases from J, with 15 bases in between. There are 14 residues in the CDR3. Germline assignment: CDR1 SGDLS and CDR2 YYNGEE. CDR3 amino acids: CASSARWTGDGYTF. Here the CDR3 DNA reads TGTGCCAGCAGCGCTAGATGGACTGGTGATGGCTACACCTTC.

On this clone itself: Other DNA sequences within the sample encode an identical CDR3. This rearrangement joins TRBV28 to TRBJ2-7; 8 bases agree with TRBD2. V was clipped by 5 bases and J by 4 bases; unmatched bases: 7. CDR3 length equals 14 residues. Germline loops: CDR1 MDHEN, CDR2 SYDVKM. The CDR3, as DNA: TGTGCCAGCAGTATCTCTAGCGGGTCGTACGAGCAGTACTTC. Translating gives CASSISSGSYEQYF.

This clone has just a few counts. The chain is built from TRBV7-9 and TRBJ1-5, with D possibly being TRBD1 (5 bases). CDR1 SEHNR and CDR2 FQNEAQ come from the germline V gene (reference sequence). Trimming stripped 5 bases from V and 11 bases from J, with 13 bases between. The CDR3 contains 12 residues. CDR3 DNA sequence: TGTGCCAGCAGCGTGCCGCAGGGATCCCAGCATTTT. Its protein product is CASSVPQGSQHF.